This TCR beta chain was found in a study of CD8+CD57+ T cells in acquired aplastic anemia. On the study more broadly: Sorted cells (CD4+ and CD8+) yielded DNA amounts that averaged roughly 3.2 ug. Study results and limitations: Researchers reported that CD8+ Simpson's diversity was not significantly different in patients versus controls.

Profiling of TCR beta VDJ combinations and CDR3 sequences used genomic DNA as template. TCRdb reprocessed the reads via MiXCR and lists one record per CDR3 protein. This table has under 200,000 distinct CDR3 sequences, roughly 50% appearing once. As to this clonotype: Its specificity is not known.

For sequencing, patients were chosen who had shown expansion of CD8+CD57+ cells by flow cytometry. The patients all had a severe acquired aplastic anemia diagnosis. At blood sampling, none of the patients had yet received therapy. The CDR3 loop spans 15 amino acids. The V end was cut by 0 bases, the J end by 7 bases, with 13 bases between. Germline assignment: CDR1 LNHNV and CDR2 YYDKDF (reference sequence). The origin of this receptor is a human donor with aplastic anemia. Source material: sorted CD4+, CD8+, or CD8+CD57+ T cells (not recorded which) from PBMCs. The J gene is TRBJ1-5, the V gene TRBV15; tentative D call: TRBD1 (6 bases). In DNA, the CDR3 is TGTGCCACCAGCAGAGATCGGGGGGCTGGACAGCCCCAGCATTTT. This translates into CATSRDRGAGQPQHF.